This T cell receptor (beta chain) was obtained from a study of tumor and adjacent non-tumor tissue in lung cancer. About the study: Histology: about 13 adenocarcinoma, a couple of squamous cell carcinoma, 1 small cell lung cancer. The patients, 10 men and about 5 women, were roughly 30 to 80 with stage I to III disease. Points from the study as a whole: Significantly higher TCR diversity was found in tumor than normal lung.

RNA was extracted from bulk tissue without any cell sorting. Chemotherapy-naive patients with new lung cancer underwent thoracic surgery in China, August–November 2014. With respect to this clonotype: Its target is unknown. A read error may account for a junction end that differs from germline.

TCRbeta libraries were built with three rounds of nested PCR, modified from ARM-PCR. TCRdb redid the calling of the multiplex PCR reads with MiXCR, one entry per CDR3 protein. The sample lists about 110,000 distinct CDR3 sequences, roughly 80% occurring once. This CDR3 comprises 16 residues. Per germline, CDR1 SGHNT and CDR2 YENEEA. The TCR was taken from an older woman with non-small cell lung cancer. Sequenced sample: lung tumor tissue. The chain links TRBV11-3 to TRBJ2-5, with D unclear. Here the CDR3 reads CASSLEGIGIQETQYF. In DNA form, the CDR3 reads TGTGCCAGCAGCTTAGAGGGGATAGGGATACAAGAGACCCAGTACTTT.